These T cell receptor beta chains were read from a single sample in a study of graft-versus-host responses after intestinal transplantation. Antigens for these TCRs are unknown. Method: immunoSEQ multiplex PCR; TCRdb's copy keeps in-frame clones and lacks some. The sample holds approximately 63,000 clones, 90% to 95% seen once. Sequences were derived from unstimulated CD4+ T cells sorted from spleen or lymph node cells, sampled before transplant. Receptors originate from a human donor who was the organ donor for an intestinal transplant. Each CDR3 is given with its conserved first and last residue. D genes are given only for firm matches. Some rows mark clone size as missing; the rest say once, few, many or name a class of expanded clone.

size: .
D: TRBD1
V: TRBV11-2
J: TRBJ1-1
CDR3: CASSSTGVFDTEAFF
DNA: TGTGCCAGCAGCTCTACAGGGGTGTTCGACACTGAAGCTTTCTTT

size: .
D: .
V: TRBV10-3
J: TRBJ2-3
CDR3: CAISQRVGGTDTQYF
DNA: TGTGCCATCAGTCAAAGGGTGGGCGGGACAGATACGCAGTATTTT

size: .
D: .
V: TRBV7-9
J: TRBJ1-1
CDR3: CASSLGEEARVKRNTEAFF
DNA: TGTGCCAGCAGCTTAGGAGAGGAGGCCAGGGTAAAGAGGAACACTGAAGCTTTCTTT

size: .
D: .
V: TRBV6-6
J: TRBJ2-1
CDR3: CASRGRTSYNEQFF
DNA: TGTGCCAGCCGGGGAAGGACGTCCTACAATGAGCAGTTCTTC

size: .
D: TRBD2
V: TRBV6-1
J: TRBJ2-1
CDR3: CASGTSYNEQFF
DNA: TGTGCCAGCGGGACTAGCTACAATGAGCAGTTCTTC

size: .
D: .
V: TRBV5-4
J: TRBJ1-2
CDR3: CASSRDGPGYTF
DNA: TGTGCCAGCAGTCGGGACGGCCCGGGATACACCTTC

size: .
D: .
V: TRBV30
J: TRBJ2-2
CDR3: CAWSVSGELFF
DNA: TGTGCCTGGAGTGTGTCCGGGGAGCTGTTTTTT

size: .
D: TRBD2
V: TRBV7-2
J: TRBJ2-1
CDR3: CASRIGSSGGLEQFF
DNA: TGTGCCAGCAGAATAGGCTCTAGCGGGGGCCTTGAGCAGTTCTTC

size: .
D: TRBD2
V: TRBV7-2
J: TRBJ2-4
CDR3: CASSQPFAGGRYQNIQYF
DNA: TGTGCCAGCAGCCAACCTTTTGCGGGGGGGCGGTACCAAAACATTCAGTACTTC

size: .
D: .
V: TRBV4-2
J: TRBJ1-4
CDR3: CASSQESSYGATNEKLFF
DNA: TGTGCCAGCAGCCAAGAGAGCTCTTACGGCGCAACTAATGAAAAACTGTTTTTT

size: .
D: .
V: TRBV7-2
J: TRBJ1-3
CDR3: CASSFRRLSGNTIYF
DNA: TGTGCCAGCAGCTTTCGTCGTCTCTCTGGAAACACCATATATTTT

size: .
D: .
V: TRBV5-4
J: TRBJ2-7
CDR3: CASSLDVVFHEQYF
DNA: TGTGCCAGCAGCTTGGATGTGGTCTTCCACGAGCAGTACTTC

size: .
D: .
V: TRBV5-1
J: TRBJ1-3
CDR3: CASSLGRYF
DNA: TGCGCCAGCAGCTTGGGACGGTATTTT

size: .
D: TRBD2
V: TRBV4-2
J: TRBJ2-5
CDR3: CASSQGSGGAIFSETQYF
DNA: TGTGCCAGCAGCCAAGGGAGCGGGGGGGCAATTTTCTCGGAGACCCAGTACTTC

size: .
D: TRBD2
V: TRBV10-2
J: TRBJ2-5
CDR3: CASSSGGYQETQYF
DNA: TGCGCCAGCAGTAGCGGGGGGTACCAAGAGACCCAGTACTTC

size: .
D: .
V: TRBV7-9
J: TRBJ2-4
CDR3: CASSLAGVNIQYF
DNA: TGTGCCAGCAGCTTAGCGGGGGTTAACATTCAGTACTTC

size: .
D: .
V: TRBV5-1
J: TRBJ2-2
CDR3: CASSFFGAYTGELFF
DNA: TGCGCCAGCAGCTTTTTTGGGGCCTACACCGGGGAGCTGTTTTTT

size: .
D: .
V: TRBV6-6
J: TRBJ1-3
CDR3: CASRLDSSGNTIYF
DNA: TGTGCCAGCAGATTGGATTCTTCTGGAAACACCATATATTTT

size: .
D: .
V: TRBV7-9
J: TRBJ1-2
CDR3: CASSFLGWNGYTF
DNA: TGTGCCAGCAGCTTCTTGGGCTGGAATGGCTACACCTTC

size: .
D: .
V: TRBV11-2
J: TRBJ1-4
CDR3: CASSLIGEKLFF
DNA: TGTGCCAGCAGCTTAATAGGCGAAAAACTGTTTTTT

size: .
D: TRBD2
V: TRBV6-5
J: TRBJ2-1
CDR3: CASSLRTSGNNEQFF
DNA: TGTGCCAGCAGTCTCCGGACTAGCGGTAACAATGAGCAGTTCTTC

size: once
D: .
V: TRBV6-5
J: TRBJ2-7
CDR3: CASNRGQGYEQYF
DNA: TGTGCCAGCAACAGAGGCCAGGGCTACGAGCAGTACTTC

size: .
D: .
V: TRBV4-3
J: TRBJ2-3
CDR3: CASSQEGSTDTQYF
DNA: TGCGCCAGCAGCCAAGAGGGGAGCACAGATACGCAGTATTTT

size: .
D: TRBD1
V: TRBV11-3
J: TRBJ2-1
CDR3: CASSYTQGDEQFF
DNA: TGTGCCAGCAGTTATACTCAGGGGGATGAGCAGTTCTTC

size: .
D: TRBD1
V: TRBV10-1
J: TRBJ2-5
CDR3: CASSEGQGAETQYF
DNA: TGCGCCAGCAGTGAGGGACAGGGGGCAGAGACCCAGTACTTC

size: .
D: .
V: TRBV6-4
J: TRBJ2-2
CDR3: CASSEGDTGELFF
DNA: TGTGCCAGCAGTGAAGGAGACACCGGGGAGCTGTTTTTT

size: .
D: .
V: TRBV14
J: TRBJ2-7
CDR3: CASSQGILLPYEQYF
DNA: TGTGCCAGCAGCCAAGGGATTCTCCTCCCCTACGAGCAGTACTTC

size: once
D: TRBD1
V: TRBV7-9
J: TRBJ2-1
CDR3: CASSLIGQGATVEQFF
DNA: TGTGCCAGCAGCTTGATCGGACAGGGGGCTACAGTTGAGCAGTTCTTC

size: .
D: .
V: TRBV30
J: TRBJ1-2
CDR3: CAWSSGPTWGYGYTF
DNA: TGTGCCTGGAGTTCGGGACCGACTTGGGGCTATGGCTACACCTTC

size: .
D: .
V: TRBV19
J: TRBJ2-2
CDR3: CASSIVAARVTGELFF
DNA: TGTGCCAGTAGTATTGTGGCAGCCCGGGTAACCGGGGAGCTGTTTTTT

size: .
D: TRBD1
V: TRBV6-6
J: TRBJ2-7
CDR3: CASRRGQTSYEQYF
DNA: TGTGCCAGCAGACGGGGACAGACCTCCTACGAGCAGTACTTC

size: .
D: .
V: TRBV18
J: TRBJ1-2
CDR3: CASSPDRNYGYTF
DNA: TGTGCCAGCTCTCCTGACAGGAACTATGGCTACACCTTC

size: once
D: .
V: TRBV6-1
J: TRBJ1-6
CDR3: CASTRAGGHSPLHF
DNA: TGTGCCAGCACCCGGGCGGGAGGTCATTCACCCCTCCACTTT

size: .
D: .
V: TRBV9
J: TRBJ2-5
CDR3: CASSVLSGSETQYF
DNA: TGTGCCAGCAGCGTATTGTCCGGCTCGGAGACCCAGTACTTC

size: .
D: .
V: TRBV19
J: TRBJ1-2
CDR3: CASSPWGGRDYGYTF
DNA: TGTGCCAGTAGTCCCTGGGGGGGCCGGGACTATGGCTACACCTTC

size: .
D: .
V: TRBV5-8
J: TRBJ1-4
CDR3: CASSLGAGGSTNEKLFF
DNA: TGTGCCAGCAGCTTGGGGGCCGGGGGGTCAACTAATGAAAAACTGTTTTTT

size: .
D: .
V: TRBV2
J: TRBJ1-1
CDR3: CARVRGNTEAFF
DNA: TGTGCCAGGGTCAGGGGAAACACTGAAGCTTTCTTT

size: .
D: .
V: TRBV6-1
J: TRBJ1-1
CDR3: CASNSPGTEAFF
DNA: TGTGCCAGCAACAGCCCAGGGACTGAAGCTTTCTTT

size: .
D: TRBD2
V: TRBV7-2
J: TRBJ2-5
CDR3: CASSLPLSGGETQYF
DNA: TGTGCCAGCAGCTTGCCCCTTAGCGGGGGAGAGACCCAGTACTTC

size: .
D: .
V: TRBV4-2
J: TRBJ2-3
CDR3: CASSQDERDTQYF
DNA: TGTGCCAGCAGCCAAGACGAGAGGGATACGCAGTATTTT

size: .
D: .
V: TRBV11-3
J: TRBJ2-6
CDR3: CASSLPWTVGANVLTF
DNA: TGTGCCAGCAGCTTACCCTGGACAGTTGGGGCCAACGTCCTGACTTTC

size: .
D: .
V: TRBV7-9
J: TRBJ2-5
CDR3: CASSSRGAVETQYF
DNA: TGTGCCAGCAGCTCCCGGGGGGCGGTAGAGACCCAGTACTTC

size: .
D: .
V: TRBV15
J: TRBJ1-2
CDR3: CATSRDILDGYTF
DNA: TGTGCCACCAGCAGAGACATCTTAGATGGCTACACCTTC

size: .
D: TRBD2
V: TRBV9
J: TRBJ2-1
CDR3: CASSGTSGGVNEQFF
DNA: TGTGCCAGCAGCGGGACTAGCGGGGGGGTGAATGAGCAGTTCTTC

size: .
D: TRBD1
V: TRBV4-2
J: TRBJ1-5
CDR3: CASSQIRDSYSNQPQHF
DNA: TGTGCCAGCAGCCAAATCCGGGACAGTTATAGCAATCAGCCCCAGCATTTT

size: .
D: .
V: TRBV30
J: TRBJ1-1
CDR3: CAWSVGRRTNTEAFF
DNA: TGTGCCTGGAGTGTAGGGAGGCGTACGAACACTGAAGCTTTCTTT

size: .
D: .
V: TRBV7-9
J: TRBJ1-1
CDR3: CASSRSAGVGGTEAFF
DNA: TGTGCCAGCAGCCGTTCCGCGGGTGTGGGAGGTACTGAAGCTTTCTTT

size: .
D: .
V: TRBV7-2
J: TRBJ2-1
CDR3: CASRRTTIYNEQFF
DNA: TGTGCCAGCAGGAGGACTACCATCTACAATGAGCAGTTCTTC